A single T cell receptor beta chain is shown here with its context. The antigen is not known. This may arise from a read error, as a much more abundant clone is one base away. In germline, CDR1 is GTSNPN, CDR2 SVGIG (reference sequence). Trimming took 8 bases from V and 2 from J, leaving 18 bases between them. CDR3 length: 14 residues. This sample is part of a study of cytomegalovirus exposure and HLA in healthy donors. Whole-study findings and limits: A classifier reportedly called cytomegalovirus status with high sensitivity and specificity. Most TCR sequences proved rare, with some public TCRs found in many donors. Cytomegalovirus association was assigned to 170 or so TCR beta chains. Confirmation in vitro established that three CMV-associated chains were specific for CMV antigens.

The data were produced by immunoSEQ multiplex PCR, yet TCRdb's version contains in-frame clones alone and is incomplete. Of under 200,000 clones listed, about nine tenths are singletons. The receptor was isolated from a woman aged 18-30 years in good health and CMV-seropositive. Sequenced material: PBMCs. This chain uses TRBV30 with TRBJ1-2; no reliable D call. In nucleotides, the CDR3 is TGTGCCAGCAGCTTGTCGGGTTCCAACTATGGCTACACCTTC. It yields the protein CASSLSGSNYGYTF.